This T cell receptor beta chain was retrieved from a study of shared clonotypes between healthy human individuals. Worth noting for this clone: An end of the junction does not agree with germline; a read error may underlie this.

The CDR3 sequence is 11 residues long. Germline V gives CDR1 DFQATT, CDR2 SNEGSKA (reference sequence). Method: immunoSEQ multiplex PCR; TCRdb's copy keeps in-frame clones and lacks some. The sample yields some 580,000 clones, approximately 97% seen once. The TCR originated in a woman aged 25 to 39 in good health. The sample comprised naive CD4+ T cells sorted from blood. Subset defined: CD45RA+ positively selected. The J gene is TRBJ1-1, the V gene TRBV20-1; TRBD1 might be the D (5 bases). This CDR3 reads CSAREGPRSGF. DNA of the CDR3: TGCAGTGCTAGAGAGGGACCACGCTCTGGATTC.